Reported below is one T cell receptor beta chain. The antigen is not known. This sample is part of a study of cytomegalovirus exposure and HLA in healthy donors. Overall study results and limits: A missense DCLRE1C variant was associated with V- and J-gene trimming of TCR beta chains in a later analysis, and an independent cohort replicated the association. For cytomegalovirus status, the classifier reportedly gave diagnoses with high specificity and sensitivity. Later work showed greater clonal expansion in HLA-associated TCR beta chains than in equally common others.

The V gene end was trimmed by 7 bases and the J gene end by 3 bases; junction bases not matched to a gene: 5. The CDR3 has 16 amino acids. Germline V CDR1 and CDR2: SNHLY, FYNNEI. It was with 60 Vbeta and 13 Jbeta primers that the PCR ran. Produced via immunoSEQ multiplex PCR; TCRdb's table is partial and in-frame only. Among about 82,000 clones, about 78% were seen once, and the ten largest hold about 3.1%. Sequences were obtained from PBMCs. The J gene is TRBJ2-6, the V gene TRBV2; 11 bases align to TRBD1. The receptor's source is a man aged 50-60 years in good health and CMV-seronegative. The CDR3 is CASKRTGGGGANVLTF. The CDR3 bases are TGTGCCAGCAAAAGGACAGGGGGCGGTGGGGCCAACGTCCTGACTTTC. Together with reference TRBV2 and TRBJ2-6, the CDR3 gives the full variable domain: EPEVTQTPSHQVTQMGQEVILRCVPISNHLYFYWYRQILGQKVEFLVSFYNNEISEKSEIFDDQFSVERPDGSNFTLKIRSTKLEDSAMYFCASKRTGGGGANVLTFGAGSRLTVL.